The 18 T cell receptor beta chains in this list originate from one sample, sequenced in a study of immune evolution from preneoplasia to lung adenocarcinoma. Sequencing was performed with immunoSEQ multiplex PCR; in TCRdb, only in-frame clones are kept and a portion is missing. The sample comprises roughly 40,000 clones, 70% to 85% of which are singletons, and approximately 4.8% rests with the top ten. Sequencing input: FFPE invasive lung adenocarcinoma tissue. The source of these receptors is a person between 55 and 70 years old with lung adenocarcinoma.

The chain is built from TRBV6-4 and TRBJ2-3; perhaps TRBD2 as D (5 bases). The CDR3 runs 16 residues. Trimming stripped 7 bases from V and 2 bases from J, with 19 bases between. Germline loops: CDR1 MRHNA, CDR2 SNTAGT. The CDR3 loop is CASIGRGAALTDTQYF. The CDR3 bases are TGTGCCAGCATCGGACGCGGAGCGGCCCTCACAGATACGCAGTATTTT.

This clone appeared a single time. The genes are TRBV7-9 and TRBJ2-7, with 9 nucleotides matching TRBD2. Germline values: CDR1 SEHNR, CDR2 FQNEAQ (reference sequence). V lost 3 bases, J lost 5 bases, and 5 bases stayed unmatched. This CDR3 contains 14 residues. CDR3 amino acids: CASSFSGSWDEQYF. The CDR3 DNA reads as TGTGCCAGCAGCTTTAGCGGGAGTTGGGACGAGCAGTACTTC.

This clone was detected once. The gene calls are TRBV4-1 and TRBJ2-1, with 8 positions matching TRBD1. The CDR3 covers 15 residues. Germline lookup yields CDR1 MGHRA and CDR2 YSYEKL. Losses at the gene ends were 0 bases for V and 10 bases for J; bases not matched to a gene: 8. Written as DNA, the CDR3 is TGCGCCAGCAGCCAAGATATCCAGGGGGCTTGGGAGCAGTTCTTC. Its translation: CASSQDIQGAWEQFF.

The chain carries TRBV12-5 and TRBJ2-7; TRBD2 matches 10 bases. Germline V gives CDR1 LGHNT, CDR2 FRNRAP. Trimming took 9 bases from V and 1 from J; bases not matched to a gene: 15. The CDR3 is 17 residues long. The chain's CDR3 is CASSGRASGRLSYEQYF. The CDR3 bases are TGTGCTAGCTCGGGCAGGGCTAGCGGGAGACTGTCCTACGAGCAGTACTTC. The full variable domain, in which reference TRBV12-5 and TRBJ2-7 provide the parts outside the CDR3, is DARVTQTPRHKVTEMGQEVTMRCQPILGHNTVFWYRQTMMQGLELLAYFRNRAPLDDSGMPKDRFSAEMPDATLATLKIQPSEPRDSAVYFCASSGRASGRLSYEQYFGPGTRLTVT.

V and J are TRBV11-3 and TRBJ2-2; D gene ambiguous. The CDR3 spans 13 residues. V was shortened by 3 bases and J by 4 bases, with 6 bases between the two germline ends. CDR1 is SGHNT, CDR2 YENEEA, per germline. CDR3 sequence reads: CASSFSSTGELFF. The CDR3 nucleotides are TGTGCCAGCAGCTTCAGTAGCACCGGGGAGCTGTTTTTT. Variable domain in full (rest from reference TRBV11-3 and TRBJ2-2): EAGVVQSPRYKIIEKKQPVAFWCNPISGHNTLYWYLQNLGQGPELLIRYENEEAVDDSQLPKDRFSAERLKGVDSTLKIQPAELGDSAVYLCASSFSSTGELFFGEGSRLTVL.

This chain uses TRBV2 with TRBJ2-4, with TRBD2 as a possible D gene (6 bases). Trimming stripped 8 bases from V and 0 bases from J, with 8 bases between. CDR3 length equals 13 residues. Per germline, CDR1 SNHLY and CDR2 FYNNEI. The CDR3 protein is CASDGRAKNIQYF. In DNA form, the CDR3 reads TGTGCCAGCGACGGGAGAGCCAAAAACATTCAGTACTTC.

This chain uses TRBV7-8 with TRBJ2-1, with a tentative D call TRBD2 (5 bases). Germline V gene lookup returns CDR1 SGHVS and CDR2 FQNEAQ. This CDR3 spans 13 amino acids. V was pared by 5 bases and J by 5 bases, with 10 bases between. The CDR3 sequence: CASSKDWNNEQFF. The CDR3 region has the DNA TGTGCCAGCAGCAAGGACTGGAACAATGAGCAGTTCTTC.

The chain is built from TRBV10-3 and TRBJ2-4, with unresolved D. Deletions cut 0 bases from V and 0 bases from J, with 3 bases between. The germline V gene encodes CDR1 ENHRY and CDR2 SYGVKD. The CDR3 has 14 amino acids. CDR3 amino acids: CAISESLAKNIQYF. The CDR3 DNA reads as TGTGCCATCAGTGAGTCTCTAGCCAAAAACATTCAGTACTTC.

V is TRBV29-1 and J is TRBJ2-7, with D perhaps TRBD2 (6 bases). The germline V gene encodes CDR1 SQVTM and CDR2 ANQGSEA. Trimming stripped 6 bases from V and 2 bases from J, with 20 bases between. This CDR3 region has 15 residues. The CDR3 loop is CSVVPLGGSPYEQYF. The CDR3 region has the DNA TGCAGCGTCGTCCCGCTGGGAGGCTCTCCCTACGAGCAGTACTTC.

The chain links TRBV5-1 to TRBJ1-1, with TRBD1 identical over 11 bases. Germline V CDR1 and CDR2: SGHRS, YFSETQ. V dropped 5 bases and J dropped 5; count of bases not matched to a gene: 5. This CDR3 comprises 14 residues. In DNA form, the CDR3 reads TGCGCCAGCAGATATGGGACAGGGGGAACTGAAGCTTTCTTT. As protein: CASRYGTGGTEAFF.

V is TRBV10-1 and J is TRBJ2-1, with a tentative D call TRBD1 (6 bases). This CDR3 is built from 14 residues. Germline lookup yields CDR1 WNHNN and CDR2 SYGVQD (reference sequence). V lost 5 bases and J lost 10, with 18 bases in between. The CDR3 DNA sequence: TGCGCCAGCAGTAGACAGGCGGGCGGATTAGAGCAGTTCTTC. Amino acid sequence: CASSRQAGGLEQFF.

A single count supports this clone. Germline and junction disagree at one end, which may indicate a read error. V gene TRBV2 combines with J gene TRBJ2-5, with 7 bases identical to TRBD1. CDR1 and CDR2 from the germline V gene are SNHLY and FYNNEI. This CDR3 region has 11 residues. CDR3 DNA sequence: TGTGCCAGCAGTATGGGACAGCCCCACTACTTC. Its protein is CASSMGQPHYF. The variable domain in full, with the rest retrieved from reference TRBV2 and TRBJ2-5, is EPEVTQTPSHQVTQMGQEVILRCVPISNHLYFYWYRQILGQKVEFLVSFYNNEISEKSEIFDDQFSVERPDGSNFTLKIRSTKLEDSAMYFCASSMGQPHYFGPGTRLLVL.

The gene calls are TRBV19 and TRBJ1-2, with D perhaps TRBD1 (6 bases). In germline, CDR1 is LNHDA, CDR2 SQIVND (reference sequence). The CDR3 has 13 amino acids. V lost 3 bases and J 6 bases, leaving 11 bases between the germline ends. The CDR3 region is CASSILQGNGYTF. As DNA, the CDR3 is TGTGCCAGTAGTATCCTACAGGGCAATGGCTACACCTTC.

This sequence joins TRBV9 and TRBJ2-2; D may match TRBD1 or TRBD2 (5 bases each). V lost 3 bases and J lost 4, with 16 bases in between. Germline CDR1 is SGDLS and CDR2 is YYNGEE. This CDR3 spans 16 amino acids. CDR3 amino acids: CASSAYPGTATGELFF. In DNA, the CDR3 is TGTGCCAGCAGCGCGTACCCCGGGACGGCCACCGGGGAGCTGTTTTTT.

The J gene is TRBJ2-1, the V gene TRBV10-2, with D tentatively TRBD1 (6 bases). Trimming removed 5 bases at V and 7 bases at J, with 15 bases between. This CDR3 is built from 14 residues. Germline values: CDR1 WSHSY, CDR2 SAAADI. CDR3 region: CASSTGYRTNEQFF. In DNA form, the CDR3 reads TGCGCCAGCAGTACAGGGTATAGGACAAATGAGCAGTTCTTC.

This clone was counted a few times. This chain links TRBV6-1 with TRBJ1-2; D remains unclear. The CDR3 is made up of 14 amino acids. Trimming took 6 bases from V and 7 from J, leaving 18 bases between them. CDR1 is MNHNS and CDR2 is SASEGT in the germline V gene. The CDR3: CASSITEEYGGYTF. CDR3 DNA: TGTGCCAGCAGCATTACGGAGGAGTATGGTGGCTACACCTTC.

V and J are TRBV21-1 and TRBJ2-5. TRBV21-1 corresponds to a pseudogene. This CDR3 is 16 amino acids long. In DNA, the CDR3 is TGTGCCAGCAGCAAAGTTAGGTGTGGCCCGGCGATAACCCAGTACTTC. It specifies CASSKVRCGPAITQYF.

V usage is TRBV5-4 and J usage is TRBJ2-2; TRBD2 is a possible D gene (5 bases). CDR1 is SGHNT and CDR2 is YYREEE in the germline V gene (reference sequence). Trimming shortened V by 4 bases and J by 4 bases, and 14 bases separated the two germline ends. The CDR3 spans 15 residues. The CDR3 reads CASSRKSGGTGELFF. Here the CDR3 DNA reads TGTGCCAGCAGCCGAAAGTCCGGAGGCACCGGGGAGCTGTTTTTT.